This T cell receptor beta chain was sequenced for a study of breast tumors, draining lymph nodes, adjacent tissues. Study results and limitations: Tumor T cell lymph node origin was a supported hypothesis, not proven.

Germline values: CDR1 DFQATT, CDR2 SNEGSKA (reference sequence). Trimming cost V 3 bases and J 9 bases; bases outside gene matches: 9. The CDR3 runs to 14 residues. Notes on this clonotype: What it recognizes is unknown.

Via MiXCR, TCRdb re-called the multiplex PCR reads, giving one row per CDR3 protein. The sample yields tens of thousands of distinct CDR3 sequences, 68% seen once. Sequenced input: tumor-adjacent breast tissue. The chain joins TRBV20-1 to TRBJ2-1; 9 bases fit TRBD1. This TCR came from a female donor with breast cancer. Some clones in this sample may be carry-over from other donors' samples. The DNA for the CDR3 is TGCAGTGCTAGGAAGACAGGGGGATTCGGTGAGCAGTTCTTC. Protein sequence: CSARKTGGFGEQFF.